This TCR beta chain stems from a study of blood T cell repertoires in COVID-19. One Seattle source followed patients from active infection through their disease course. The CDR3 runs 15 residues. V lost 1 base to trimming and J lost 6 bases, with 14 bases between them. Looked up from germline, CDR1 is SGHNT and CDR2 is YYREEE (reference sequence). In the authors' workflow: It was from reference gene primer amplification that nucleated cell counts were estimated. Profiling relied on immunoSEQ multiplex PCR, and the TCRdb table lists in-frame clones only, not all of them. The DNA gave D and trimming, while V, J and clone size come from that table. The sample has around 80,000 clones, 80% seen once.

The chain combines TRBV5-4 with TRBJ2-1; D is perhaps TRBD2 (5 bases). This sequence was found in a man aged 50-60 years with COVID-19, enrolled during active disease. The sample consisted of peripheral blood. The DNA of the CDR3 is TGTGCCAGCAGCTTGAGAGGGCCCAGAGGCAATGAGCAGTTCTTC. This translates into CASSLRGPRGNEQFF. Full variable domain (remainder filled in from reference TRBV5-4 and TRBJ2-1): ETGVTQSPTHLIKTRGQQVTLRCSSQSGHNTVSWYQQALGQGPQFIFQYYREEENGRGNFPPRFSGLQFPNYSSELNVNALELDDSALYLCASSLRGPRGNEQFFGPGTRLTVL.